The rows below give T cell receptor beta chains drawn from one sample of a study of T-cell reconstitution after alpha-beta-depleted transplantation in children. From the PCR reads, TCRdb called clonotypes with MiXCR, one entry per CDR3 protein. The data show 450,000 to 700,000 distinct CDR3 sequences, with around 27% seen just once and about 35% held by the top ten. Sequencing used PBMCs, obtained before TCRalphabeta/CD19-depleted stem cell transplant. These receptors were obtained from a boy in the first two years of life with Wiskott-Aldrich syndrome, due to receive a stem cell transplant. Both conserved end residues are part of each CDR3. Each record gives: CDR3 protein, CDR3 DNA, D gene, CDR3 length, clone size, V gene, J gene. D genes are given only for firm matches. A clone size is listed for some rows: how often the clone was seen (once, few, many), or a class if it is expanded.

CDR3 protein: CASSLGGKITDTQYF
CDR3 DNA: TGCGCCAGCAGCTTGGGTGGGAAGATCACAGATACGCAGTATTTT
D gene: .
CDR3 length: 15
clone size: .
V gene: TRBV5-1
J gene: TRBJ2-3

CDR3 protein: CASSLDPHGETQYF
CDR3 DNA: TGTGCCAGCAGTTTAGACCCCCACGGGGAGACCCAGTACTTC
D gene: .
CDR3 length: 14
clone size: few
V gene: TRBV12-3/TRBV12-4
J gene: TRBJ2-5

CDR3 protein: CASSKLAGNTDTQYF
CDR3 DNA: TGCGCCAGTAGTAAACTAGCGGGAAACACAGATACGCAGTATTTT
D gene: TRBD2
CDR3 length: 15
clone size: few
V gene: TRBV5-1
J gene: TRBJ2-3

CDR3 protein: CASTSRTGHEQYF
CDR3 DNA: TGTGCCAGCACCTCTCGGACAGGGCACGAGCAGTACTTC
D gene: TRBD1
CDR3 length: 13
clone size: few
V gene: TRBV12-3/TRBV12-4
J gene: TRBJ2-7

CDR3 protein: CASSSGGPGDQPQHF
CDR3 DNA: TGTGCCAGCAGTTCTGGGGGCCCGGGTGATCAGCCCCAGCATTTT
D gene: .
CDR3 length: 15
clone size: medium-sized
V gene: TRBV12-3/TRBV12-4
J gene: TRBJ1-5

CDR3 protein: CASSFLVRQETQYF
CDR3 DNA: TGCGCCAGCAGCTTTTTGGTTAGGCAAGAGACCCAGTACTTC
D gene: .
CDR3 length: 14
clone size: few
V gene: TRBV5-1
J gene: TRBJ2-5

CDR3 protein: CASSLEGGVANEKLFF
CDR3 DNA: TGTGCCAGCAGTTTAGAGGGAGGCGTAGCTAATGAAAAACTGTTTTTT
D gene: .
CDR3 length: 16
clone size: .
V gene: TRBV12-3/TRBV12-4
J gene: TRBJ1-4

CDR3 protein: CSARDVSHAVYEQYF
CDR3 DNA: TGCAGTGCTAGAGACGTAAGCCATGCAGTCTACGAGCAGTACTTC
D gene: .
CDR3 length: 15
clone size: .
V gene: TRBV20-1
J gene: TRBJ2-7

CDR3 protein: CATRNRDSNQPQHF
CDR3 DNA: TGTGCCACCAGGAACAGGGATAGTAATCAGCCCCAGCATTTT
D gene: .
CDR3 length: 14
clone size: .
V gene: TRBV24-1
J gene: TRBJ1-5

CDR3 protein: CASSLEAGGPNTQYF
CDR3 DNA: TGTGCCAGCAGCTTGGAAGCGGGAGGGCCAAATACGCAGTATTTT
D gene: TRBD2
CDR3 length: 15
clone size: .
V gene: TRBV5-4
J gene: TRBJ2-3